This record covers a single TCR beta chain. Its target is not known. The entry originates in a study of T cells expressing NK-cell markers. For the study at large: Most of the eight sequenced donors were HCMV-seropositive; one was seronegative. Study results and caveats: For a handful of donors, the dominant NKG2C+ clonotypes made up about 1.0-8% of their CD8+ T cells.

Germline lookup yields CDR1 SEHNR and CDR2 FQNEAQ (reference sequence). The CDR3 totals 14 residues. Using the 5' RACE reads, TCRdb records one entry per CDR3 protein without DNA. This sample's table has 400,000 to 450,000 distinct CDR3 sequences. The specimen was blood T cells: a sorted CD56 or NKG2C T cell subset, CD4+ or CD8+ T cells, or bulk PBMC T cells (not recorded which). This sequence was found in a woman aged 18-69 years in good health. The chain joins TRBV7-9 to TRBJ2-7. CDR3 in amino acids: CASSSALAPYEQYF.